These 10 T cell receptor beta chains were all obtained from the same sample, sequenced in a study of post-analysis software for immune sequencing data. Researchers reported that TCR beta cDNA libraries carried unique molecular identifiers. TCRdb recomputed calls from the PCR reads with MiXCR, one row per CDR3 protein. The sample includes hundreds of thousands of distinct CDR3 sequences, 59% of them seen just once. Their recognized antigens are unknown. Findings and limits, study-wide: Patients used about five TRBV segments, including TRBV5-6, TRBV5-1 and TRBV20-1, more often than controls.

What was sequenced was blood. The receptor set was obtained from a girl aged 2-10 years with multiple sclerosis.

The chain is built from TRBV4-1 and TRBJ2-1, with D possibly matching TRBD1 (5 bases). The CDR3 is 14 amino acids. The germline gives CDR1 MGHRA, CDR2 YSYEKL. The ends were cut back, 4 bases at V and 6 bases at J, with 13 bases in the middle. CDR3 DNA: TGCGCCAGCAGCCCTAAGGGGCAAATCAATGAGCAGTTCTTC. Amino acid sequence: CASSPKGQINEQFF.

The chain employs TRBV3-1 and TRBJ2-1; D is perhaps TRBD2 (6 bases). V lost 2 bases, J lost 3 bases, and 8 bases lay in between. Germline CDR1 and CDR2: LGHDT and YNNKEL (reference sequence). The CDR3 has 14 amino acids. CDR3 region: CASSQPGSYNEQFF. Written as DNA, the CDR3 is TGTGCCAGCAGCCAACCCGGGAGCTACAATGAGCAGTTCTTC.

The chain has TRBV3-1 and TRBJ2-1; 12 bases are shared with TRBD2. CDR3 size: 18 residues. Trimming took 0 bases from V and 4 from J; bases not matched to a gene: 7. Germline V CDR1 and CDR2: LGHDT, YNNKEL (reference sequence). The CDR3 nucleotides read TGTGCCAGCAGCCAAGATCCGACACTAGCGGGGGGATACAATGAGCAGTTCTTC. This sequence encodes CASSQDPTLAGGYNEQFF.

The rearrangement joins TRBV4-3 to TRBJ1-2; D is perhaps TRBD1 (5 bases). V was cut by 0 bases and J by 3 bases, with 14 bases left in between. CDR1 LGHNA and CDR2 YSLEER come from the germline V gene. The CDR3 loop spans 16 amino acids. The CDR3 DNA reads TGCGCCAGCAGCCAAGACGCGGCAGGGAAGGACTATGGCTACACCTTC. This sequence encodes CASSQDAAGKDYGYTF.

The chain uses TRBV12-3 or TRBV12-4 and TRBJ2-5; 8 bases agree with TRBD1. The junction had 15 bases not matched to a gene; V was cut back by 4 bases and J by 11 bases. The CDR3 runs to 15 residues. The CDR3 here is CASSSLDRDRHEQYF. CDR3 sequence (DNA): TGTGCCAGCAGTTCCTTGGACAGGGATCGTCATGAGCAGTACTTC.

This clonotype was detected only a few times. This chain uses TRBV7-9 with TRBJ2-5; TRBD2 matches 12 bases. The J call may be in error: the DNA end matches TRBJ2-7 better. This CDR3 is built from 18 residues. Germline CDR1 and CDR2: SEHNR and FQNEAQ (reference sequence). In DNA form, the CDR3 reads TGTGCCAGCAGCTTAGTTCTGGCTAGCGGGAGGGGCATCGACGAGCAGTACTTC. Residues: CASSLVLASGRGIDEQYF.

The CDR3 sequence is CASSPWTSAENEQFF. CDR3 DNA sequence: TGTGCCAGCAGCCCCTGGACTAGCGCGGAAAATGAGCAGTTCTTC. The chain links TRBV3-1 to TRBJ2-1, with 9 bases identical to TRBD2. The V segment lost 4 bases and the J segment 7 bases; nucleotides outside the gene matches: 8. From germline, CDR1 is LGHDT and CDR2 YNNKEL (reference sequence). This CDR3 spans 15 amino acids.

The CDR3 is CASSLKGRGQPQHF. The CDR3 DNA is TGTGCCAGCAGTTTGAAGGGGCGAGGTCAGCCCCAGCATTTT. V and J are TRBV12-3 or TRBV12-4 and TRBJ1-5, with D perhaps TRBD1 (5 bases). CDR3 size: 14 residues. V lost 3 bases and J lost 6, with 12 bases in between.

In this sample, this clonotype turned up a few times. The chain links TRBV5-1 to TRBJ2-4, with D perhaps matching TRBD1 (6 bases). Trimming pared 4 bases from V and 2 bases from J, leaving 16 bases between. This CDR3 spans 16 amino acids. The germline gives CDR1 SGHRS, CDR2 YFSETQ. CDR3 nucleotides: TGCGCCAGCAGCCCCCGGGACACCATCACCAAAAACATTCAGTACTTC. As protein: CASSPRDTITKNIQYF.

The chain recombines TRBV13 with TRBJ2-1, with D unresolved. Germline loops: CDR1 PRHDT, CDR2 FYEKMQ (reference sequence). With 2 bases removed from V and 6 bases from J, the gap between germline ends came to 8 bases. This CDR3 spans 13 amino acids. The CDR3 protein is CASSLRVTNEQFF. The CDR3 DNA follows: TGTGCCAGCAGCTTACGTGTAACCAATGAGCAGTTCTTC.